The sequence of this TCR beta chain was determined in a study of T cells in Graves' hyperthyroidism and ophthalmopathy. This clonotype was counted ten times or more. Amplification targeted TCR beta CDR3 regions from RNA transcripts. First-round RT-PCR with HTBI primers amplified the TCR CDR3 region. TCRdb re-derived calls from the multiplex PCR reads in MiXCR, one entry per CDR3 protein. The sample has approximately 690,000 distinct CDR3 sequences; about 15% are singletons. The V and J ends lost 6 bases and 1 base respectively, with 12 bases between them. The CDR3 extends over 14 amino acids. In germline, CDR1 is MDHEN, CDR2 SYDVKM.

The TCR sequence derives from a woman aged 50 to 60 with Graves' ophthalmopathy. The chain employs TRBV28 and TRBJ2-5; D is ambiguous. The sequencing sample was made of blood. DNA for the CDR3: TGTGCCAGCAGCGCTGACCGGGTCCAAGAGACCCAGTACTTC. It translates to CASSADRVQETQYF.